Below, one T cell receptor beta chain is given with its context. This clonotype was observed at least ten times. Its recognized antigen is unknown. Base-call qualities are not available, and no considerably larger clone is one nucleotide away. Based on the germline V gene, the CDR1 and CDR2 sequences are SGDLS and YYNGEE. The CDR3 starts with the cysteine, ends with the phenylalanine, and has 15 residues. The entry retains the CDR3 DNA only, 45 bases that are in frame from base 1. Trimming costs V 0 bases and J 2 bases, and their ends lie 9 bases apart. This entry is derived from a study of T cells in Graves' hyperthyroidism and ophthalmopathy (dated by TCRdb to about 2019). Broadly, across the study: Peripheral blood samples were taken at initial diagnosis, before any treatment was given. TCR V-J signatures able to tell the groups apart were searched for in a discovery cohort of around 95 patients, of whom approximately 40 had Graves' ophthalmopathy and around 56 had stable Graves' hyperthyroidism. An independent validation cohort of around 19 hyperthyroidism patients and 17 patients who later progressed to ophthalmopathy tested prospective prediction of ophthalmopathy. The 100 discovery patients were randomly split 7:3 into training and test sets. Thyroid tissue and blood T-cell repertoires from six Graves' hyperthyroidism patients were also compared in the study. After blood sampling, hyperthyroidism patients were treated with methimazole at a starting dose of 30 mg daily, and ophthalmopathy patients were treated with high-dose intravenous methylprednisolone. According to the paper, TCR Vbeta CDR3 sequencing was carried out on 135 peripheral blood samples, which came from some 41 ophthalmopathy, 80 or so hyperthyroidism and approximately 17 progressor patients.

The TCR beta CDR3 regions were amplified from the RNA transcripts. The first round of RT-PCR for the TCR CDR3 was performed with the HTBI primer set and the Qiagen OneStep RT-PCR kit. A second multiplex PCR round built the libraries, followed by size selection and purification. The libraries were sequenced on an Illumina HiSeq2000 using paired-end 100 bp reads. The published analysis was carried out like this. SOAPnuke was used to process the raw data, removing reads that contained adapters or uncalled bases, had a mean Phred below 15, or lacked an exact match to the constant primer or identifier. High-quality paired reads were merged with COPE v1.2.5, and unique nucleotide sequences were defined as clonotypes. MiTCR v1.1 was used to align clonotypes to the IMGT TRBV, TRBD and TRBJ reference segments. The analysis included only V-J combinations with a frequency above 0.0001, which together covered 99% to 99.2% of the repertoires. The TCS score was defined as F50 (clonal expansion) divided by E x V (chaos), with BLOSUM62-based TCRdist calculated between CDR3 peptides within each V-J. Welch's t-statistics and random forest reduced 450 to 600 V-J features to 13, which were used in a naive Bayes classifier (R e1071). The Morisita-Horn index was used to measure how similar the thyroid and blood repertoires were. TCRdb applied fastp at Q25 and MiXCR to the public reads, then kept only in-frame beta chains. Rows with one shared CDR3 protein collapse into an entry with the most common genes and DNA. In this record, the V and J calls reflect TCRdb's handling and not the investigators' own analysis. The table for this sample lists around 800,000 distinct CDR3 sequences; more than 30% of them were counted only once. Clones ranked in the top ten supply roughly 8.3% of the sample.

What the authors observed across the whole study: In validation, the model predicted progression to ophthalmopathy a median of roughly 6.2 months before onset, with approximately 70% sensitivity and roughly 77% specificity. Most expanded thyroid clonotypes (frequency above 0.001) were also detected in blood, a finding suggesting that blood repertoires may reflect thyroid immune responses. Ophthalmopathy was separated from stable hyperthyroidism by a 13 V-J signature model, with 85% to 90% sensitivity and roughly 84% specificity obtained in cross-validation and 80%/75% obtained in testing. No statistical method was used to fix the sample size in advance, and group allocation was not hidden from the investigators.

A patient counted as having stable Graves' hyperthyroidism if no progression to ophthalmopathy occurred over 18 months of follow-up. The hyperthyroidism patients were between 18 and 65 years old and newly diagnosed, with a disease duration of less than 2 months. Patients with uncontrolled infections, other autoimmune diseases, pregnancy or lactation were excluded. Diagnoses were established on the basis of clinical symptoms, serum thyroxine and TRAb, thyroid ultrasound, and orbital computed tomography. PBMCs were isolated from around 10 ml of fresh peripheral blood by Ficoll-Paque density gradient centrifugation. Trizol reagent was used to extract total RNA, and RNA quality was then checked on an Agilent 2100 Bioanalyzer.

This TCR derives from a man younger than 30 with Graves' hyperthyroidism. This chain joins TRBV9 to TRBJ1-3; the D gene is possibly TRBD1, with 6 bases matching. What was sequenced was blood. CDR3 region: CASSVDWGPGNTIYF. The bases are TGTGCCAGCAGCGTAGATTGGGGGCCTGGAAACACCATATATTTT.